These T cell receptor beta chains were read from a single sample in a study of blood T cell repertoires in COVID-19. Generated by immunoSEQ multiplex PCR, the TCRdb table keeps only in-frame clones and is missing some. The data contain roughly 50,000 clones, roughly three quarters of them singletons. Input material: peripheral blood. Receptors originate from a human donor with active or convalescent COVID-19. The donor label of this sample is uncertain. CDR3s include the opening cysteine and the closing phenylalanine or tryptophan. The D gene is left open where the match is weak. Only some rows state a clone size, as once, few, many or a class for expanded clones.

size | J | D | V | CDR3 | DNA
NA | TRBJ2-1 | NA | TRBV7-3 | CASSYSGTFNEQFF | TGTGCCAGCAGCTACTCCGGGACTTTCAATGAGCAGTTCTTC
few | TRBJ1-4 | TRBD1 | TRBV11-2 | CASSSRTGGGEKLFF | TGTGCCAGCAGCTCGAGGACAGGGGGCGGAGAAAAACTGTTTTTT
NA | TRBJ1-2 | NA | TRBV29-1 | CSVVRLSSYGYTF | TGCAGCGTTGTGAGGCTCAGTTCCTATGGCTACACCTTC
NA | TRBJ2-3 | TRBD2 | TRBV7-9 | CASSTGLAPVTDTQYF | TGTGCCAGCAGCACGGGACTAGCGCCTGTCACAGATACGCAGTATTTT
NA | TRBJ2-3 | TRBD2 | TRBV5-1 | CASSSGDLAVTDTQYF | TGCGCCAGCAGCTCGGGAGACCTAGCGGTCACAGATACGCAGTATTTT
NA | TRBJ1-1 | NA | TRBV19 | CASSRTRVDTEAFF | TGTGCCAGTAGTAGAACTCGGGTGGACACTGAAGCTTTCTTT
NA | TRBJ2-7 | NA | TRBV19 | CASQDSSYEQYF | TGTGCCAGTCAGGACAGCTCCTACGAGCAGTACTTC
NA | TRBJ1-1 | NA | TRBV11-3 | CASIRGGRTEAFF | TGTGCCAGCATCAGGGGTGGGAGAACTGAAGCTTTCTTT
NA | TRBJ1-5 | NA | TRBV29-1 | CSVGGGFNQPQHF | TGCAGCGTTGGAGGAGGGTTCAATCAGCCCCAGCATTTT
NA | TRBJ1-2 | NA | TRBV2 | CASSPTGYGYTF | TGTGCCAGCAGTCCGACAGGCTATGGCTACACCTTC
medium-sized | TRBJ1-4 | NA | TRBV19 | CASSMGVLGREVKKLFF | TGTGCCAGTAGTATGGGAGTGTTAGGGCGGGAAGTGAAAAAACTGTTTTTT
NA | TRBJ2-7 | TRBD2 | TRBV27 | CASRTSGTYEQYF | TGTGCCAGCAGGACTAGCGGAACCTACGAGCAGTACTTC
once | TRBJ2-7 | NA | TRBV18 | CASSPWDNAYEQYF | TGTGCCAGCTCACCCTGGGACAACGCCTACGAGCAGTACTTC
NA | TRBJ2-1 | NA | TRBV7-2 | CASSLFQSGQFF | TGTGCCAGCAGCTTATTTCAGTCAGGGCAGTTCTTC
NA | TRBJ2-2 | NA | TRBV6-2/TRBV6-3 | CASSYKLNTGELFF | TGTGCCAGCAGTTATAAACTTAACACCGGGGAGCTGTTTTTT
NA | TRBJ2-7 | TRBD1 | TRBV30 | CAWSEDREEQYF | TGTGCCTGGAGTGAGGACAGGGAAGAGCAGTACTTC
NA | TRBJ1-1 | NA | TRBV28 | CASSSLDRKNTEAFF | TGTGCCAGCAGTTCCCTCGACAGGAAGAACACTGAAGCTTTCTTT
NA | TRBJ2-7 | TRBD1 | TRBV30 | CAWGPLKGQGYEQYF | TGTGCCTGGGGACCATTAAAGGGACAGGGTTACGAGCAGTACTTC
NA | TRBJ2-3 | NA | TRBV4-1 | CASSPLGLRTDTQYF | TGCGCCAGCAGCCCCCTAGGCCTCCGCACAGATACGCAGTATTTT
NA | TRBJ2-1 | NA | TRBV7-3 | CASSLTGDYNEQFF | TGTGCCAGCAGCTTAACCGGGGACTACAATGAGCAGTTCTTC
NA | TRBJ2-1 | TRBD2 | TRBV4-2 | CASSQGTSDYNEQFF | TGTGCCAGCAGCCAAGGGACTAGCGACTACAATGAGCAGTTCTTC
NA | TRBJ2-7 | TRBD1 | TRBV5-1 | CASSLGRGTGSLEQYF | TGCGCCAGCAGCTTGGGCCGCGGGACAGGGTCCCTCGAGCAGTACTTC
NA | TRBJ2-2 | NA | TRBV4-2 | CASSQGIQGYTGELFF | TGTGCCAGCAGCCAAGGAATCCAGGGGTACACCGGGGAGCTGTTTTTT
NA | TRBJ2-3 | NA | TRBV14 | CASSRVRDTRTDTQYF | TGTGCCAGCAGCCGGGTCCGGGACACGCGCACAGATACGCAGTATTTT
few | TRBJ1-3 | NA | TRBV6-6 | CASSYSVSGNTIYF | TGTGCCAGCAGTTACTCCGTCTCTGGAAACACCATATATTTT
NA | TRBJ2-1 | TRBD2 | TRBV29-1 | CSGGPSGIREGEQFF | TGCAGCGGAGGACCTAGCGGGATTCGGGAGGGTGAGCAGTTCTTC
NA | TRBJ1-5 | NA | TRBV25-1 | CASTRGGNQPQHF | TGTGCCAGCACGAGGGGGGGTAATCAGCCCCAGCATTTT
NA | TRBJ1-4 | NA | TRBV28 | CASRGGDIYEKLFF | TGTGCCAGCCGAGGGGGTGATATATATGAAAAACTGTTTTTT
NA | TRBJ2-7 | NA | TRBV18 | CASSGRNGRSGSYEQYF | TGTGCCAGCTCAGGGAGGAACGGGAGAAGTGGATCCTACGAGCAGTACTTC
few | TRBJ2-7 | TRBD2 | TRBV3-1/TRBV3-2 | CASSHPRTSETYEQYF | TGTGCCAGCAGCCACCCCCGGACTAGCGAGACCTACGAGCAGTACTTC
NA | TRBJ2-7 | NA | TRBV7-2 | CASSLAAGSRGEQYF | TGTGCCAGCAGCTTAGCAGCAGGTTCCCGGGGCGAGCAGTACTTC